The 15 T cell receptor beta chains below come from one sample, sequenced in a study of cytomegalovirus exposure and HLA in healthy donors. Amplification used 60 Vbeta primers and 13 Jbeta primers. TCRdb's table, derived via immunoSEQ multiplex PCR, lists solely in-frame clones and lacks some. The sample includes approximately 120,000 clones, 65% to 80% of them seen just once. Input material: PBMCs. These TCRs come from a young man in good health and CMV-seronegative.

The rearrangement joins TRBV28 to TRBJ1-2; perhaps TRBD1 as D (5 bases). The length of the CDR3 is 13 residues. Trimming shortened V by 7 bases and J by 2 bases, and 11 bases separated the two germline ends. Germline V gene lookup returns CDR1 MDHEN and CDR2 SYDVKM. The chain's CDR3 is CASTPTANYGYTF. For the CDR3, the DNA is TGTGCCAGCACTCCGACAGCCAACTATGGCTACACCTTC.

This clone appeared a single time. The gene calls are TRBV18 and TRBJ2-7; the D is unclear. Germline CDR1 is KGHSH and CDR2 is LQKENI. This CDR3 is 12 amino acids long. The V end lost 2 bases, the J end lost 4 bases, and 6 bases lay between the germline ends. The CDR3 region is CASSPARYEQYF. The CDR3 DNA sequence: TGTGCCAGCTCACCAGCCAGATACGAGCAGTACTTC.

In regard to this clone: The sample holds other DNA sequences that translate to the same CDR3. Written as DNA, the CDR3 is TGTGCCAGCAGTTTAATACAGCCGAACACTGAAGCTTTCTTT. This gives the protein CASSLIQPNTEAFF. The gene calls are TRBV27 and TRBJ1-1; D gene ambiguous. V was shortened by 2 bases and J by 1 base, with 8 bases between the two germline ends. CDR1 is MNHEY and CDR2 is SMNVEV in the germline V gene (reference sequence). This CDR3 comprises 14 residues.

The chain combines TRBV5-1 with TRBJ2-7; 8 bases fit TRBD1. CDR1 is SGHRS, CDR2 YFSETQ, per germline. With 0 bases clipped from V and 5 bases from J, the junction kept 7 bases outside the gene matches. CDR3 length: 15 residues. Here the CDR3 DNA reads TGCGCCAGCAGCTTGGCTAGGACAGGGAGCGACGAGCAGTACTTC. This translates into CASSLARTGSDEQYF. Using reference TRBV5-1 and TRBJ2-7 for the parts outside the CDR3, the full variable domain is KAGVTQTPRYLIKTRGQQVTLSCSPISGHRSVSWYQQTPGQGLQFLFEYFSETQRNKGNFPGRFSGRQFSNSRSEMNVSTLELGDSALYLCASSLARTGSDEQYFGPGTRLTVT.

The chain carries TRBV28 and TRBJ1-4; 8 bases map to TRBD1. V shed 5 bases and J 7 bases; nucleotides not matched to a gene: 6. The CDR3 contains 14 residues. Germline-derived CDR1 and CDR2 are MDHEN and SYDVKM. CDR3 bases: TGTGCCAGCAGTGGACAGGGTGTTAGTGAAAAACTGTTTTTT. It translates to CASSGQGVSEKLFF.

Only one count was recorded for this clone. This sequence joins TRBV6-1 and TRBJ1-2, with D uncertain. V dropped 0 bases and J dropped 4 bases, with 21 bases sitting between them. CDR1 is MNHNS and CDR2 is SASEGT in the germline V gene. The CDR3 has 18 amino acids. CDR3 sequence reads: CASSEARGRELGGYGYTF. As DNA, the CDR3 is TGTGCCAGCAGTGAAGCGCGAGGGCGTGAGCTAGGTGGCTATGGCTACACCTTC.

The chain couples TRBV7-9 to TRBJ2-3; D gene ambiguous. There are 15 residues in the CDR3. V was shortened by 0 bases and J by 0 bases, with 7 bases between the two germline ends. Germline V gene lookup returns CDR1 SEHNR and CDR2 FQNEAQ (reference sequence). The CDR3 nucleotides read TGTGCCAGCAGCTTAGCGGCCCCTAGCACAGATACGCAGTATTTT. Its translation: CASSLAAPSTDTQYF.

The chain has TRBV7-2 and TRBJ2-3, with D possibly TRBD1 on 6 matching bases. The CDR3 is 13 residues long. The V gene lost 6 bases and the J gene lost 1 base, with 8 bases spanning the gap. The germline CDR1 and CDR2 sequences are SGHTA and FQGNSA. Here the CDR3 DNA reads TGTGCCAGCAGTTACAGGGGCACAGATACGCAGTATTTT. Amino acid sequence: CASSYRGTDTQYF.

This chain joins TRBV7-8 and TRBJ1-5; TRBD1 aligns across 12 bases. The length of the CDR3 is 16 residues. With V trimmed by 8 bases and J by 2 bases, 7 bases remained unmatched. From germline, CDR1 is SGHVS and CDR2 FQNEAQ. The CDR3 region has the DNA TGTGCCAGCGAGGGACAGGGGGCTGGAGGCAATCAGCCCCAGCATTTT. Protein sequence: CASEGQGAGGNQPQHF.

V usage is TRBV13 and J usage is TRBJ2-1, with a possible D match to TRBD1 (6 bases). The CDR3 is 15 amino acids. The germline V gene encodes CDR1 PRHDT and CDR2 FYEKMQ (reference sequence). V was clipped by 10 bases and J by 0 bases, with 16 bases between them. The CDR3 loop is CATSTGTSSYNEQFF. The DNA of the CDR3 is TGTGCCACCTCGACAGGCACTAGCTCCTACAATGAGCAGTTCTTC.

The chain employs TRBV29-1 and TRBJ2-5, with 8 positions matching TRBD1. The J call is uncertain, as TRBJ2-7 better fits the DNA end. Germline CDR1 and CDR2: SQVTM and ANQGSEA. This CDR3 region has 13 residues. The DNA of the CDR3 is TGCAGCGCCGAAGGACAGGGAAGAACCGAGCAGTACTTC. Its translation is CSAEGQGRTEQYF.

The chain couples TRBV4-2 to TRBJ1-3; no firm D call. Looked up from germline, CDR1 is LGHNA and CDR2 is YNFKEQ. CDR3 length: 14 amino acids. Deletions cut 1 base from V and 7 bases from J, with 11 bases between. As DNA, the CDR3 is TGTGCCAGCAGCCAAGGGGCCGGCGGGAACACCATATATTTT. Translation: CASSQGAGGNTIYF.

The rearrangement joins TRBV6-4 to TRBJ2-3; 8 bases match TRBD2. This CDR3 spans 16 amino acids. V trimming: 4 bases; J trimming: 4 bases; junction bases outside the gene matches: 10. The germline gives CDR1 MRHNA, CDR2 SNTAGT. CDR3 in amino acids: CASSVNPRGGSDTQYF. As DNA, the CDR3 is TGTGCCAGCAGTGTCAACCCCCGGGGGGGGTCAGATACGCAGTATTTT.

The chain recombines TRBV7-2 with TRBJ1-1; no clear D gene. CDR3 length: 14 residues. Germline values: CDR1 SGHTA, CDR2 FQGNSA. Trimming pared 3 bases from V and 0 bases from J, leaving 8 bases between. CDR3 residues: CASSLRLMNTEAFF. CDR3 sequence (DNA): TGTGCCAGCAGCTTGAGGCTCATGAACACTGAAGCTTTCTTT.

The chain has TRBV5-1 and TRBJ2-7, with a tentative D call TRBD2 (6 bases). The CDR3 loop spans 17 amino acids. V lost 7 bases and J 3 bases, leaving 26 bases between the germline ends. Germline lookup yields CDR1 SGHRS and CDR2 YFSETQ. The CDR3 region is CASFPAPLASAGYEQYF. The CDR3 nucleotides read TGCGCCAGCTTCCCGGCACCTCTAGCGTCGGCGGGCTACGAGCAGTACTTC. Filled out from reference TRBV5-1 and TRBJ2-7, the complete variable domain reads KAGVTQTPRYLIKTRGQQVTLSCSPISGHRSVSWYQQTPGQGLQFLFEYFSETQRNKGNFPGRFSGRQFSNSRSEMNVSTLELGDSALYLCASFPAPLASAGYEQYFGPGTRLTVT.